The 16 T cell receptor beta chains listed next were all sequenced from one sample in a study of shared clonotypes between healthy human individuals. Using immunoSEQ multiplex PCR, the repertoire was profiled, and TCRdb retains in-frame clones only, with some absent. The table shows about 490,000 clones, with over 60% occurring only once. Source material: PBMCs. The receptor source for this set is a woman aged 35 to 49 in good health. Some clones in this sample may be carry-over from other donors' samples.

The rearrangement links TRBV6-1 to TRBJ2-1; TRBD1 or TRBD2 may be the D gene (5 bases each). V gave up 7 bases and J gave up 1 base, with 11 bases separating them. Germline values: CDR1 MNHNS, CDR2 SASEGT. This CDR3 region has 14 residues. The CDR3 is CASIWGRSYNEQFF. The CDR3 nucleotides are TGTGCCAGCATTTGGGGGAGATCCTACAATGAGCAGTTCTTC.

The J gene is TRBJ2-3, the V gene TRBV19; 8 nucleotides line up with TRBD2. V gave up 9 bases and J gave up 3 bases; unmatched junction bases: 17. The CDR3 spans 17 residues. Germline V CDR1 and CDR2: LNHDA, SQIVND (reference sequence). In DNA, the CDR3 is TGTGCCAGCCAGTTCGGGGGGACTAGTCAAGGTACAGATACGCAGTATTTT. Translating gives CASQFGGTSQGTDTQYF.

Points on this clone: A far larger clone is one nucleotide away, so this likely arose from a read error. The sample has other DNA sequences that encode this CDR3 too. CDR3 DNA: TGTGCCAGCAGGTTACGTTCAGGGGGGAATGAGAAACTGTTTTTT. Its translation is CASRLRSGGNEKLFF. The V call is TRBV7-2, the J call TRBJ1-4, with 7 bases aligning to TRBD1. Germline CDR1 reads SGHTA; CDR2 reads FQGNSA. The CDR3 spans 15 residues.

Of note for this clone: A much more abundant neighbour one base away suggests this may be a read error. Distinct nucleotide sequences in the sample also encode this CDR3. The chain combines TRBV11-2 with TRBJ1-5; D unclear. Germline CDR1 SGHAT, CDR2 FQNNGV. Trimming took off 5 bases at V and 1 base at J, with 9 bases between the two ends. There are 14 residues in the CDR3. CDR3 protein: CASSTGMSNQPQHF. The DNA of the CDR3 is TGTGCCAGCAGCACGGGGATGAGCAATCAGCCCCAGCATTTT.

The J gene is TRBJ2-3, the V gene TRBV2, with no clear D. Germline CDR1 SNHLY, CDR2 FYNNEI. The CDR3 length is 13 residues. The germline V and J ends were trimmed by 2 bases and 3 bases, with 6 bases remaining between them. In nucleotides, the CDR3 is TGTGCCAGCAGTGAAAAGATAACAGATACGCAGTATTTT. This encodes CASSEKITDTQYF.

DNA of the CDR3: TGTGCCAGCAGCGAGCTAGGGGGAGCCGTAACCTACAATGAGCAGTTCTTC. Protein: CASSELGGAVTYNEQFF. The V and J genes are TRBV7-9 and TRBJ2-1; tentatively, D is TRBD1 (6 bases). V was pared by 5 bases and J by 2 bases, with 19 bases between. Germline-derived CDR1 and CDR2 are SEHNR and FQNEAQ (reference sequence). This CDR3 has 17 residues.

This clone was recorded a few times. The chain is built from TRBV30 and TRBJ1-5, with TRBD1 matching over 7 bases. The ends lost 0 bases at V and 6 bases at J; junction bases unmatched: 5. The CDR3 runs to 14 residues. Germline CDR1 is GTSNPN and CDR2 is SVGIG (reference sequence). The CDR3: CAWSVQTGRQPQHF. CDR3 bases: TGTGCCTGGAGTGTACAGACAGGGCGTCAGCCCCAGCATTTT.

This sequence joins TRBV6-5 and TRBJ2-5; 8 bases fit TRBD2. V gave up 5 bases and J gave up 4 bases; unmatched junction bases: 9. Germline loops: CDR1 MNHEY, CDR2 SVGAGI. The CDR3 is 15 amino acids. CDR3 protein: CASSRPGLGSETQYF. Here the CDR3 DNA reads TGTGCCAGCAGTCGACCGGGACTAGGTTCAGAGACCCAGTACTTC.

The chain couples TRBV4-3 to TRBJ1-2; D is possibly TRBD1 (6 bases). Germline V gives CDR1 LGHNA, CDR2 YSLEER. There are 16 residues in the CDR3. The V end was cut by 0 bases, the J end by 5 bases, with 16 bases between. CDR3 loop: CASSQDRPGDGYGYTF. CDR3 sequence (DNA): TGCGCCAGCAGCCAAGATCGTCCAGGGGATGGGTATGGCTACACCTTC.

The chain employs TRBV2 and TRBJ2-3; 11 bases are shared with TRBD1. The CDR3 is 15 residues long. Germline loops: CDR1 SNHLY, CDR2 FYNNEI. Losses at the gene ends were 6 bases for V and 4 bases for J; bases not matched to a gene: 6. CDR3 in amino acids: CASRTRGQGADTQYF. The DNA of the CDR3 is TGTGCCAGCAGAACCCGGGGACAGGGGGCAGATACGCAGTATTTT.

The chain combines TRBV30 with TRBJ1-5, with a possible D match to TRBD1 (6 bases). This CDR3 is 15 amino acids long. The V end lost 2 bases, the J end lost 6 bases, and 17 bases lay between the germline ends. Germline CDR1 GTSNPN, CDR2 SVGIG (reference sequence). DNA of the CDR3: TGTGCCTGGAGTCCGCTCGGGGAGGGGGGTCAGCCCCAGCATTTT. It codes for CAWSPLGEGGQPQHF.

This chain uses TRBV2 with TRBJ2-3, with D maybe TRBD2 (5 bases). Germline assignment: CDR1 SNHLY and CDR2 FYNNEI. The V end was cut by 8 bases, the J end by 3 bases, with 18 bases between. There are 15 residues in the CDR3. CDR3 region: CASGLLGRRTDTQYF. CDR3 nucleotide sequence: TGTGCCAGCGGGCTTCTGGGGAGAAGAACAGATACGCAGTATTTT.

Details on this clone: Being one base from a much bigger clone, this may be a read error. CDR3: CASSPGQGAEEQLF. In DNA, the CDR3 is TGTGCCAGCAGCCCGGGACAGGGGGCTGAAGAGCAGCTCTTC. J is TRBJ2-1 and V is TRBV9; 12 bases match TRBD1. The CDR3 totals 14 residues. The germline CDR1 and CDR2 sequences are SGDLS and YYNGEE.

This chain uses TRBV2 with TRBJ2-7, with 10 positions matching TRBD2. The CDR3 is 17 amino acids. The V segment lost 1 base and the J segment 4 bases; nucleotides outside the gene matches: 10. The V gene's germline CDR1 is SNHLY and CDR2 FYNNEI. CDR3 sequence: CASSEDWEAGGRYEQYF. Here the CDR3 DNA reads TGTGCCAGCAGTGAAGATTGGGAAGCGGGAGGGCGGTACGAGCAGTACTTC. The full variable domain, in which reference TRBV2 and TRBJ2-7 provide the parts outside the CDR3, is EPEVTQTPSHQVTQMGQEVILRCVPISNHLYFYWYRQILGQKVEFLVSFYNNEISEKSEIFDDQFSVERPDGSNFTLKIRSTKLEDSAMYFCASSEDWEAGGRYEQYFGPGTRLTVT.

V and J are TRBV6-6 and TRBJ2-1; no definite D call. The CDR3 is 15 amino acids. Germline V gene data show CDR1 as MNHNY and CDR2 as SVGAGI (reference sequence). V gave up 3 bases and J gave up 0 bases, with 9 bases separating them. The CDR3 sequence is CASSYDTSSYNEQFF. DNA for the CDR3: TGTGCCAGCAGTTATGACACGAGCTCCTACAATGAGCAGTTCTTC.

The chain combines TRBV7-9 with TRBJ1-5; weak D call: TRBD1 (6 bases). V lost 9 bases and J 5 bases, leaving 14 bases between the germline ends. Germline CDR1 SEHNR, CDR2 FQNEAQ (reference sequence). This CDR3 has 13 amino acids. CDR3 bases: TGTGCCAGTACCCTACAGGGAGATCAGCCCCAGCATTTT. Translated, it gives CASTLQGDQPQHF. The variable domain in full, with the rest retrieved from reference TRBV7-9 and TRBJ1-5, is DTGVSQNPRHKITKRGQNVTFRCDPISEHNRLYWYRQTLGQGPEFLTYFQNEAQLEKSRLLSDRFSAERPKGSFSTLEIQRTEQGDSAMYLCASTLQGDQPQHFGDGTRLSIL.